Listed below are T cell receptor beta chains from one sample, sequenced in a study of T cell changes during pregnancy in multiple sclerosis. Clones were sequenced by immunoSEQ multiplex PCR, and TCRdb holds only the in-frame ones, with some missing. The sample shows some 76,000 clones, about 90% of them seen only once. The specimen was CD4+ T cells from peripheral blood mononuclear cells, collected after pregnancy. These receptor sequences come from a female donor with multiple sclerosis, enrolled in a pregnancy study. The CDR3 runs from the conserved cysteine through the conserved F or W. A D gene is named only where the DNA matches it firmly. A clone size is listed for some rows: how often the clone was seen (once, few, many), or a class if it is expanded.

clone_size: .; d_call: .; j_call: TRBJ2-2; v_call: TRBV19; cdr3_nt: TGTGCCAGTCGCCCTAGGACAGCTAGCACCGGGGAGCTGTTTTTT; cdr3_aa: CASRPRTASTGELFF
clone_size: .; d_call: TRBD1; j_call: TRBJ1-1; v_call: TRBV2; cdr3_nt: TGTGCCAGCAGGTCACAGGGGGGCACTGAAGCTTTCTTT; cdr3_aa: CASRSQGGTEAFF
clone_size: .; d_call: .; j_call: TRBJ2-2; v_call: TRBV11-2; cdr3_nt: TGTGCCAGCAGCTTAGATGGTGGGGCGCGGACCGGGGAGCTGTTTTTT; cdr3_aa: CASSLDGGARTGELFF
clone_size: .; d_call: TRBD1; j_call: TRBJ2-3; v_call: TRBV7-9; cdr3_nt: TGTGCCAGCAAGGGGACAGGGCGCACAGATACGCAGTATTTT; cdr3_aa: CASKGTGRTDTQYF
clone_size: .; d_call: .; j_call: TRBJ2-5; v_call: TRBV5-1; cdr3_nt: TGCGCCAGCAGCTTAAATACGGGGAGGCCGGAGACCCAGTACTTC; cdr3_aa: CASSLNTGRPETQYF
clone_size: .; d_call: .; j_call: TRBJ2-1; v_call: TRBV6-1; cdr3_nt: TGTGCCAGCAGTGAAACGCAGTTTAATGAGCAGTTCTTC; cdr3_aa: CASSETQFNEQFF
clone_size: .; d_call: TRBD2; j_call: TRBJ2-7; v_call: TRBV5-1; cdr3_nt: TGCGCCAGCAGCCGGACTAGCCCACTCTACGAGCAGTACTTC; cdr3_aa: CASSRTSPLYEQYF
clone_size: .; d_call: TRBD1; j_call: TRBJ2-7; v_call: TRBV11-1; cdr3_nt: TGTGCCAGCAGCCGGGACAGGTCATTCGACGAGCAGTACTTC; cdr3_aa: CASSRDRSFDEQYF
clone_size: .; d_call: .; j_call: TRBJ1-5; v_call: TRBV7-9; cdr3_nt: TGTGCCAGCAGCTTTTCGGGGGGGGACCAGCCCCAGCATTTT; cdr3_aa: CASSFSGGDQPQHF
clone_size: .; d_call: .; j_call: TRBJ2-7; v_call: TRBV6-1; cdr3_nt: TGTGCCAGCAGCCGACTACAGGGTTACGAGCAGTACTTC; cdr3_aa: CASSRLQGYEQYF
clone_size: .; d_call: TRBD2; j_call: TRBJ2-1; v_call: TRBV5-4; cdr3_nt: TGTGCCAGCAGCTTGGACGTAGCGGGGGGCTACAATGAGCAGTTCTTC; cdr3_aa: CASSLDVAGGYNEQFF
clone_size: .; d_call: TRBD1; j_call: TRBJ2-1; v_call: TRBV6-4; cdr3_nt: TGTGCCAGCAGTGTAGCGCAGGGGGCCTACAATGAGCAGTTCTTC; cdr3_aa: CASSVAQGAYNEQFF
clone_size: .; d_call: .; j_call: TRBJ2-2; v_call: TRBV30; cdr3_nt: TGTGCCTGGAGTGTACGAGACTTCCCCTTAACAGGCACCGGGGAGCTGTTTTTT; cdr3_aa: CAWSVRDFPLTGTGELFF
clone_size: .; d_call: .; j_call: TRBJ1-4; v_call: TRBV4-2; cdr3_nt: TGTGCCAGCAGCCAAGAACCATACGGCGGGGAATATGAAAAACTGTTTTTT; cdr3_aa: CASSQEPYGGEYEKLFF
clone_size: .; d_call: TRBD2; j_call: TRBJ2-1; v_call: TRBV19; cdr3_nt: TGTGCCAGTAGTATGAGGGGACTAGCGGATAATGAGCAGTTCTTC; cdr3_aa: CASSMRGLADNEQFF
clone_size: .; d_call: .; j_call: TRBJ2-3; v_call: TRBV6-5; cdr3_nt: TGTGCCAGCAGGGACAGTAGCACAGATACGCAGTATTTT; cdr3_aa: CASRDSSTDTQYF
clone_size: .; d_call: TRBD1; j_call: TRBJ2-7; v_call: TRBV5-1; cdr3_nt: TGCGCCAGCAGCTTGTTGGACAGGGGATACGAGCAGTACTTC; cdr3_aa: CASSLLDRGYEQYF
clone_size: .; d_call: TRBD1; j_call: TRBJ1-6; v_call: TRBV7-2; cdr3_nt: TGTGCCAGCAGCATGGTGGGACAGGGACCATCACCCCTCCACTTT; cdr3_aa: CASSMVGQGPSPLHF
clone_size: .; d_call: TRBD1; j_call: TRBJ1-6; v_call: TRBV7-9; cdr3_nt: TGTGCCAGCAGCTTAACGACAGGGGGCTTATCTAATTCACCCCTCCACTTT; cdr3_aa: CASSLTTGGLSNSPLHF
clone_size: once; d_call: .; j_call: TRBJ1-1; v_call: TRBV7-9; cdr3_nt: TGTGCCAGCAGCTTAGAGGGAGGGTCTGAGGCTGAAGCTTTCTTT; cdr3_aa: CASSLEGGSEAEAFF
clone_size: .; d_call: TRBD2; j_call: TRBJ2-7; v_call: TRBV5-1; cdr3_nt: TGCGCCAGCAGCTTAGACGGGAGGGAGTCCTACGAGCAGTACTTC; cdr3_aa: CASSLDGRESYEQYF
clone_size: .; d_call: TRBD1; j_call: TRBJ1-5; v_call: TRBV6-1; cdr3_nt: TGTGCCAGCAGTGAGTCCCGGGACAGGGTTAACAATCAGCCCCAGCATTTT; cdr3_aa: CASSESRDRVNNQPQHF
clone_size: .; d_call: .; j_call: TRBJ2-3; v_call: TRBV4-2; cdr3_nt: TGTGCCAGCAGCCAAGTAACCGGGGGTAGCACAGATACGCAGTATTTT; cdr3_aa: CASSQVTGGSTDTQYF
clone_size: .; d_call: .; j_call: TRBJ1-1; v_call: TRBV6-1; cdr3_nt: TGTGCCAGCAGTGTGTCGTTGCGGGGCACTGAAGCTTTCTTT; cdr3_aa: CASSVSLRGTEAFF
clone_size: .; d_call: .; j_call: TRBJ2-7; v_call: TRBV30; cdr3_nt: TGTGCCTGGAGAAGAACAGGCTACGAGCAGTACTTC; cdr3_aa: CAWRRTGYEQYF
clone_size: .; d_call: .; j_call: TRBJ1-1; v_call: TRBV5-6; cdr3_nt: TGTGCCAGCAGCTTGTCTGGGGGAGGGAGAGCTTTCTTT; cdr3_aa: CASSLSGGGRAFF